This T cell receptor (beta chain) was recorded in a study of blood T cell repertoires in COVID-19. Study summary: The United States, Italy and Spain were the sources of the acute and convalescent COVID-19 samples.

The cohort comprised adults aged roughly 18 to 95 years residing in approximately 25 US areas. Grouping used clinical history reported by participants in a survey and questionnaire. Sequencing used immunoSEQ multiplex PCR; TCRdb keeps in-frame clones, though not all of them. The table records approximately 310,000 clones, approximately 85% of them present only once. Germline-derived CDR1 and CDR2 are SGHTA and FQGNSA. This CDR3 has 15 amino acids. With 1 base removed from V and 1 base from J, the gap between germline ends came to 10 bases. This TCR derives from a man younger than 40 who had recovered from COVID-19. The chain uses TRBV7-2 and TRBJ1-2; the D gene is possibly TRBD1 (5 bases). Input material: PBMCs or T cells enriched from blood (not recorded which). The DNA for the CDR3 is TGTGCCAGCAGCTTAGGACAGAGACTTAACTATGGCTACACCTTC. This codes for CASSLGQRLNYGYTF.